The TCR beta chain under discussion was sequenced for a study of cytomegalovirus exposure and HLA in healthy donors. At the level of the study: In an earlier analysis, approximately 120 million unique TCR beta sequences were found from some 200 million T cells. Early release data held about 85 million unique TCRs from HLA-typed donors. Broader study findings: In a later analysis, V- and J-gene trimming of beta chains associated with a DCLRE1C missense variant, replicated independently.

Of note for this clone: The antigen remains unidentified.

The PCR ran on 60 Vbeta and 13 Jbeta primers. Repertoires were generated with immunoSEQ multiplex PCR, while TCRdb's copy carries only in-frame clones and drops some. The repertoire has about 250,000 clones, 92% of them found once; the top ten carry about 1.8%. The sample consisted of PBMCs. This receptor was identified in a girl aged 2-10 years in good health and CMV-seronegative.

CDR3 in amino acids: CASSHRSSGSFYNEQFF. The CDR3 DNA reads as TGTGCCAGCAGTCACCGGTCTAGCGGGAGCTTCTACAATGAGCAGTTCTTC. V gene TRBV27 combines with J gene TRBJ2-1, with 10 bases fitting TRBD2. V trimming: 5 bases; J trimming: 3 bases; junction bases outside the gene matches: 10. The germline gives CDR1 MNHEY, CDR2 SMNVEV (reference sequence). The CDR3 extends over 17 amino acids.